This T cell receptor beta chain appears in the sequencing data of a study of T cell responses to AZD1222 COVID-19 vaccine. Study findings and constraints: CD4 TCRs associated with vaccination spanned spike, dominating at 160-218 and 743-854. A reported finding is that nearly half of spike-specific TCRs target unmutated variant regions. Vaccination with two AZD1222 doses was followed by a rise in Spike-specific TCR breadth and depth. Repertoires were sampled only after the peak T cell response.

Assay: immunoSEQ multiplex PCR; the TCRdb copy retains only in-frame clones and omits some. Here the sample spans tens of thousands of clones, 90% to 95% being singletons. About this clone: Its antigen is undetermined.

V lost 7 bases, J lost 7 bases, and 11 bases stayed unmatched. The CDR3 extends over 14 amino acids. Germline V gives CDR1 SEHNR, CDR2 FQNEAQ (reference sequence). The sample consisted of peripheral blood, taken 28 days after the second dose of the MenACWY control vaccine. The chain carries TRBV7-9 and TRBJ1-1; 8 bases are a match to TRBD1. This clonotype originated in an adult who received the MenACWY meningococcal vaccine as a control. The CDR3 loop is CASTSWGQDIEAFF. DNA of the CDR3: TGTGCCAGCACTTCCTGGGGACAGGATATTGAAGCTTTCTTT.